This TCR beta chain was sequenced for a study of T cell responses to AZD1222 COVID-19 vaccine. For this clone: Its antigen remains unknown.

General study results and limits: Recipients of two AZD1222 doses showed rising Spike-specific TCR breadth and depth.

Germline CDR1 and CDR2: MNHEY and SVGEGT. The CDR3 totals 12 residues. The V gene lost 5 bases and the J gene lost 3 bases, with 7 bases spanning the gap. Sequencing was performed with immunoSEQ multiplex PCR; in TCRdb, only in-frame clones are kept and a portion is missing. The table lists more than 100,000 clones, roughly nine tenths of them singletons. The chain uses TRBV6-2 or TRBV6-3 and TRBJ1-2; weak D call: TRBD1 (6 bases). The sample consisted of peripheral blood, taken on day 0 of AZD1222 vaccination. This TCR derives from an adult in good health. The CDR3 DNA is TGTGCCAGCAGTCGACAGGACTATGGCTACACCTTC. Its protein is CASSRQDYGYTF.